The 15 T cell receptor beta chains presented below share a single source sample, sequenced in a study of radiotherapy plus CTLA-4 blockade in lung cancer. Produced via immunoSEQ multiplex PCR; TCRdb's table is partial and in-frame only. The sample gives about 48,000 clones, approximately 86% of which show up once; around a sixth is in the top ten. The input for sequencing was peripheral blood, taken from a patient treated with radiotherapy plus ipilimumab. The receptors originated from a human donor with non-small cell lung cancer that progressed on radiotherapy plus ipilimumab. Some clones in this sample may be carry-over from other donors' samples.

In this sample, this clone turned up a few times. The chain joins TRBV6-5 to TRBJ1-1, with D possibly matching TRBD1 (5 bases). Germline V lookup: CDR1 MNHEY, CDR2 SVGAGI. The CDR3 extends over 15 amino acids. Trimming removed 5 bases at V and 4 bases at J, with 17 bases between. This CDR3 is CASSRGGVVPTEAFF. Here the CDR3 DNA reads TGTGCCAGCAGTAGGGGAGGGGTCGTGCCCACTGAAGCTTTCTTT.

V gene TRBV14 combines with J gene TRBJ2-5; 7 nucleotides align to TRBD1. The trim removed 1 base at V and 5 bases at J, leaving 4 bases unmatched. This CDR3 is built from 14 residues. Per the germline V gene, CDR1 is SGHDN and CDR2 is FVKESK. The CDR3 region has the DNA TGTGCCAGCAGCCAAGTGACAGGGTCCGAGACCCAGTACTTC. Translated: CASSQVTGSETQYF.

The CDR3 DNA is TGTGCCAGGGGACAGGGGGACGAGCAGTACTTC. It codes for CARGQGDEQYF. The chain is built from TRBV7-2 and TRBJ2-7, with TRBD1 matching 11 bases. CDR3 size: 11 residues. J was trimmed by 5 bases and V by 9 bases; bases with no gene match: 0. Germline assignment: CDR1 SGHTA and CDR2 FQGNSA.

The CDR3 region is CASMGTSPYGYTF. CDR3 bases: TGTGCCAGCATGGGGACTTCGCCGTATGGCTACACCTTC. The chain links TRBV6-5 to TRBJ1-2; a weak D match, TRBD1 (5 bases). Trimming pared 7 bases from V and 5 bases from J, leaving 14 bases between. The CDR3 totals 13 residues. Germline CDR1 MNHEY, CDR2 SVGAGI.

The genes are TRBV27 and TRBJ2-7, with 10 bases aligning to TRBD2. The V gene end was trimmed by 2 bases and the J gene end by 0 bases; junction bases not matched to a gene: 10. Germline V gene sequence: CDR1 MNHEY, CDR2 SMNVEV (reference sequence). The CDR3 is 18 amino acids. In nucleotides, the CDR3 is TGTGCCAGCAGTTTAAGGCTAGCGGGGGCCCGTAGCTCCTACGAGCAGTACTTC. The encoded protein is CASSLRLAGARSSYEQYF.

J is TRBJ2-3 and V is TRBV11-1, with D unresolved. The CDR3 runs 12 residues. V was clipped by 6 bases and J by 5 bases, with 9 bases between them. Germline CDR1 and CDR2: SGHAT and FQDESV (reference sequence). The CDR3 reads CASSPYGDTQYF. The CDR3 DNA reads as TGTGCCAGCAGTCCCTATGGAGATACGCAGTATTTT.

The chain uses TRBV30 and TRBJ2-7, with a weak D call TRBD1 (6 bases). CDR3 length: 15 amino acids. V gave up 2 bases and J gave up 0 bases, with 14 bases separating them. The germline V gene has CDR1 GTSNPN and CDR2 SVGIG (reference sequence). DNA for the CDR3: TGTGCCTGGAGTCCCACTGACAGGATCTCCTACGAGCAGTACTTC. Amino acid sequence: CAWSPTDRISYEQYF.

A remark on this clone: The same CDR3 is also encoded by other DNA sequences in this sample. The rearrangement links TRBV2 to TRBJ1-6; TRBD1 might be the D (5 bases). Between the trimmed V and J ends, which lost 6 bases and 13 bases, there was a span of 22 bases. The CDR3 extends over 15 amino acids. Germline CDR1 SNHLY, CDR2 FYNNEI. Here the CDR3 DNA reads TGTGCCAGCAGGAAGGAGGAGGGTTATCGGGGCCCCCTCCACTTT. Its translation: CASRKEEGYRGPLHF.

In this sample, this clone turned up a few times. This chain links TRBV5-6 with TRBJ2-7, with 9 bases fitting TRBD1. CDR3 length: 14 amino acids. Trimming cost V 4 bases and J 6 bases; bases outside gene matches: 8. Germline V gene sequence: CDR1 SGHDT, CDR2 YYEEEE. This CDR3 reads CASSPGTGRREQYF. CDR3 bases: TGTGCCAGCAGCCCCGGGACAGGGCGGCGCGAGCAGTACTTC. The variable domain in full, with the rest retrieved from reference TRBV5-6 and TRBJ2-7, is DAGVTQSPTHLIKTRGQQVTLRCSPKSGHDTVSWYQQALGQGPQFIFQYYEEEERQRGNFPDRFSGHQFPNYSSELNVNALLLGDSALYLCASSPGTGRREQYFGPGTRLTVT.

This CDR3 reads CASSPVSNTEAFF. The CDR3 DNA sequence: TGTGCCAGCAGCCCCGTCTCGAACACTGAAGCTTTCTTT. This chain connects TRBV7-9 to TRBJ1-1; no reliable D call. CDR3 length: 13 amino acids. Trimming removed 5 bases from V and 1 base from J, with 8 bases in between. Germline V gene lookup returns CDR1 SEHNR and CDR2 FQNEAQ (reference sequence). Filled out from reference TRBV7-9 and TRBJ1-1, the complete variable domain reads DTGVSQNPRHKITKRGQNVTFRCDPISEHNRLYWYRQTLGQGPEFLTYFQNEAQLEKSRLLSDRFSAERPKGSFSTLEIQRTEQGDSAMYLCASSPVSNTEAFFGQGTRLTVV.

The chain joins TRBV19 to TRBJ2-6; D is perhaps TRBD1 (5 bases). CDR3 size: 19 residues. Trimming removed 3 bases from V and 5 bases from J, with 23 bases in between. Germline-derived CDR1 and CDR2 are LNHDA and SQIVND (reference sequence). CDR3 sequence (DNA): TGTGCCAGTAGTATGGGCTGGACAAAATCACAAAGTCGGGCCAACGTCCTGACTTTC. Encoded protein: CASSMGWTKSQSRANVLTF.

The CDR3 protein is CASSQAAGDAEAFF. As DNA, the CDR3 is TGCGCCAGCAGCCAAGCCGCAGGGGATGCTGAAGCTTTCTTT. This sequence joins TRBV4-1 and TRBJ1-1, with a tentative D call TRBD1 (6 bases). Germline values: CDR1 MGHRA, CDR2 YSYEKL. V was cut by 1 base and J by 6 bases, with 12 bases left in between. There are 14 residues in the CDR3.

The chain links TRBV19 to TRBJ2-7, with D possibly TRBD1 on 6 matching bases. V lost 3 bases and J lost 6, with 12 bases in between. Germline assignment: CDR1 LNHDA and CDR2 SQIVND (reference sequence). The CDR3 is 13 residues long. The DNA for the CDR3 is TGTGCCAGTAGTATCGGGCAGGGGCGCGAGCAGTACTTC. Its translation is CASSIGQGREQYF.

CDR3 amino acids: CATSIDRGGGTQYF. For the CDR3, the DNA is TGTGCCACCAGTATCGACAGGGGGGGCGGGACCCAGTACTTC. V is TRBV15 and J is TRBJ2-5; TRBD1 aligns across 9 bases. Trimming cost V 6 bases and J 7 bases; bases outside gene matches: 9. Germline V gene data show CDR1 as LNHNV and CDR2 as YYDKDF (reference sequence). The CDR3 sequence is 14 residues long.

The chain has TRBV7-2 and TRBJ2-2; TRBD1 matches 9 bases. The germline V gene has CDR1 SGHTA and CDR2 FQGNSA. Trimming at V came to 5 bases and at J to 5 bases, leaving 12 bases not matched to a gene. This CDR3 has 17 residues. The CDR3: CASSHHRDRARTGELFF. CDR3 bases: TGTGCCAGCAGCCACCACCGGGACAGGGCTAGGACCGGGGAGCTGTTTTTT. Filled out from reference TRBV7-2 and TRBJ2-2, the complete variable domain reads GAGVSQSPSNKVTEKGKDVELRCDPISGHTALYWYRQSLGQGLEFLIYFQGNSAPDKSGLPSDRFSAERTGGSVSTLTIQRTQQEDSAVYLCASSHHRDRARTGELFFGEGSRLTVL.